This T cell receptor (beta chain) was captured in a study of CD8 T cells in Susac syndrome. RNA, at roughly 0.5 to 1 ug, was reverse transcribed with random hexamers. TCR beta CDR3 was amplified by immunoSEQ covering 54 Vbeta and 13 Jbeta. TCRdb redid the calling of the immunoSEQ multiplex PCR reads with MiXCR, one entry per CDR3 protein. There are 150,000 to 200,000 distinct CDR3 sequences in the sample; around 94% occur only once, and approximately 0.099% lies in the top ten. CDR3 size: 15 residues. The sequence was obtained from a human donor with Susac syndrome. The sequenced sample consisted of CD4+ T cells from PBMCs. The chain is built from TRBV21-1 and TRBJ2-7; whether TRBD1, the table's D call, matches the DNA was not checked. TRBV21-1 is reported as a pseudogene. In DNA, the CDR3 is TGTGCCAGCAGCAGTCGGACAGGGAGCTCCTACGAGCAGTACTTC. Amino acid sequence: CASSSRTGSSYEQYF.